The TCR beta chain described here comes from a study of PD-1 blockade in classical Hodgkin lymphoma. About the research overall: A 3 mg/kg intravenous dose of nivolumab was received by patients every 2 weeks. Findings and limits, study-wide: With CD4+ cells, TCR diversity rose significantly by C4D1, but not with CD8+ cells.

Every patient experienced relapse after autologous stem cell transplantation, and brentuximab vedotin exposure varied. With respect to this clone: Antigen specificity is unknown.

Germline trimming cut 3 bases from V and 5 bases from J; bases unmatched to any gene: 7. The CDR3 covers 14 residues. CDR1 and CDR2 from the germline V gene are GTSNPN and SVGIG (reference sequence). Sequenced by immunoSEQ multiplex PCR; TCRdb stores in-frame clones only, minus some. The table includes 110,000 or so clones, 80% to 90% detected once. The sequenced sample was peripheral blood mononuclear cells (PBMCs), obtained before the second cycle of nivolumab. The sequence derives from a human donor with classical Hodgkin lymphoma. The gene calls are TRBV30 and TRBJ2-7; 10 nucleotides line up with TRBD2. The DNA of the CDR3 is TGTGCCTGGAGCCCGACGGGACTAGCGAACGAGCAGTACTTC. Translated, it gives CAWSPTGLANEQYF.